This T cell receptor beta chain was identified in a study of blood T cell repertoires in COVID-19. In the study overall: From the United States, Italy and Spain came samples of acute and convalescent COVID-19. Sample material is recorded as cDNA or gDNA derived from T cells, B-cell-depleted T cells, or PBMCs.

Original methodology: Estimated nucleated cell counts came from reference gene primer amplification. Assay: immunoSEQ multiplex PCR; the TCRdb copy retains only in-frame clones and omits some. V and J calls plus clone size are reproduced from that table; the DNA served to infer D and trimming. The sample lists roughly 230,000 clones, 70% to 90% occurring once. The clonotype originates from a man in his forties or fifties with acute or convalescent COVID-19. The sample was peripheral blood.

CDR3 amino acids: CASSRSFGPPDTEAFF. The CDR3 DNA is TGCGCCAGCAGCCGCTCGTTTGGGCCCCCGGACACTGAAGCTTTCTTT. V and J are TRBV5-1 and TRBJ1-1; the D is unclear. Germline values: CDR1 SGHRS, CDR2 YFSETQ. CDR3 length equals 16 residues. V gave up 4 bases and J gave up 3 bases, with 19 bases separating them.